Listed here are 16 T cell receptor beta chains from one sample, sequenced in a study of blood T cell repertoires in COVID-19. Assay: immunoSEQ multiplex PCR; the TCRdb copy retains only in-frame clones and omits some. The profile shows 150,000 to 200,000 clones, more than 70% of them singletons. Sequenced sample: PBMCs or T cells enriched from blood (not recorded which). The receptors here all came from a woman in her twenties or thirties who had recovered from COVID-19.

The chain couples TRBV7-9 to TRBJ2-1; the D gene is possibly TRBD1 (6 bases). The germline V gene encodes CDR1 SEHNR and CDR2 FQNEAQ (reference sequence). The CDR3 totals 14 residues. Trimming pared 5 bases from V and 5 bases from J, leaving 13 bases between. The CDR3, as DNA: TGTGCCAGCAGCCCACTCCCAGGGGACAATGAGCAGTTCTTC. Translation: CASSPLPGDNEQFF.

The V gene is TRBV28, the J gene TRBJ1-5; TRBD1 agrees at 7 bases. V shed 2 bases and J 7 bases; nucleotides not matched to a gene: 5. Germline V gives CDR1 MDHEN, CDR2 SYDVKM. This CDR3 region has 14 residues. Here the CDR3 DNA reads TGTGCCAGCAGTTTAGTTTGGACAGGACAGCCCCAGCATTTT. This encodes CASSLVWTGQPQHF.

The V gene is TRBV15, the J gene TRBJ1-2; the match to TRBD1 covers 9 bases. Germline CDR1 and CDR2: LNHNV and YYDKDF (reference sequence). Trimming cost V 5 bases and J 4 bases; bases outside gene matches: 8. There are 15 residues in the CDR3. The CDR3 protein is CATSPRDRDFYGYTF. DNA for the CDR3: TGTGCCACCAGCCCCCGGGACAGGGATTTCTATGGCTACACCTTC.

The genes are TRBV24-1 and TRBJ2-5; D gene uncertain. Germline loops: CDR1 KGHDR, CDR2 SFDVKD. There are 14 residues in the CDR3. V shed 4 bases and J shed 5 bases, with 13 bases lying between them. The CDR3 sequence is CATSDSHGWETQYF. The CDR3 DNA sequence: TGTGCCACCAGTGACTCCCACGGTTGGGAGACCCAGTACTTC.

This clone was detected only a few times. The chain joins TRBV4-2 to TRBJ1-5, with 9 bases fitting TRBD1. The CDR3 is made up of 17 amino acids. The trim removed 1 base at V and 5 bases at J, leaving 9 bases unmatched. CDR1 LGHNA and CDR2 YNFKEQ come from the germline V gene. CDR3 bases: TGTGCCAGCAGCCAAGCCCCGGGACAGGGAGGGGATCAGCCCCAGCATTTT. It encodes CASSQAPGQGGDQPQHF.

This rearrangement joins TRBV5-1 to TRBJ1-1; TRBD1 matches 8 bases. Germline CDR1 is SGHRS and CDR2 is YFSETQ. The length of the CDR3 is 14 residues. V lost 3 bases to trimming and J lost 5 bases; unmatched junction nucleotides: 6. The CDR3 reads CASSSSRGQTEAFF. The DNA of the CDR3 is TGCGCCAGCAGCTCCAGCAGGGGGCAAACTGAAGCTTTCTTT.

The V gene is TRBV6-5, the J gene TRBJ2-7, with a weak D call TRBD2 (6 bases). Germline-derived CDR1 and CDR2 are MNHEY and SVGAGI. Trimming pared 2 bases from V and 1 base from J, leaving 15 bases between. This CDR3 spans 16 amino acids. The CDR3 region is CASSYGPLAYSYEQYF. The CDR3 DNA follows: TGTGCCAGCAGTTACGGTCCCCTAGCGTATTCCTACGAGCAGTACTTC.

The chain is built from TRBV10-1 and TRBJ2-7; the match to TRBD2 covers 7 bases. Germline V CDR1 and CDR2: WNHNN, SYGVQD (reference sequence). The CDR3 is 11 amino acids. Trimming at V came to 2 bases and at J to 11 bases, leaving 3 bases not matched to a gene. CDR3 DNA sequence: TGCGCCAGCAGTGAGGGGGGGGAAGAGTACTTC. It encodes CASSEGGEEYF.

The CDR3 loop reads CASRAPGQPTYEQYF. For the CDR3, the DNA is TGTGCCAGCAGGGCGCCGGGACAGCCGACCTACGAGCAGTACTTC. The rearrangement uses TRBV2 and TRBJ2-7; 7 bases match TRBD1. The CDR3 loop spans 15 amino acids. The J segment lost 2 bases and the V segment lost 6 bases, leaving 10 bases of the junction unmatched. In germline, CDR1 is SNHLY, CDR2 FYNNEI. Full variable domain (outside the CDR3, taken from reference TRBV2 and TRBJ2-7): EPEVTQTPSHQVTQMGQEVILRCVPISNHLYFYWYRQILGQKVEFLVSFYNNEISEKSEIFDDQFSVERPDGSNFTLKIRSTKLEDSAMYFCASRAPGQPTYEQYFGPGTRLTVT.

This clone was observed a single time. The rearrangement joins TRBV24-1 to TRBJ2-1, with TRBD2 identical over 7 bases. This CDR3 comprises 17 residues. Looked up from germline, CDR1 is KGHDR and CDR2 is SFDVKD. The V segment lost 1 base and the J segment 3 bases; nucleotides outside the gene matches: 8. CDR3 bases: TGTGCCACCAGTGATTTAGCGGGACCCCACGGCTACAATGAGCAGTTCTTC. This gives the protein CATSDLAGPHGYNEQFF.

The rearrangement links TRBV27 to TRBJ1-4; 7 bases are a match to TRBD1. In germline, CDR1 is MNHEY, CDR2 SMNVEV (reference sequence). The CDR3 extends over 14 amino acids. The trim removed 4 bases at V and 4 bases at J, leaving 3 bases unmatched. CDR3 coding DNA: TGTGCCAGCAGTTCCCACAGGGGTAATGAAAAACTGTTTTTT. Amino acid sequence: CASSSHRGNEKLFF.

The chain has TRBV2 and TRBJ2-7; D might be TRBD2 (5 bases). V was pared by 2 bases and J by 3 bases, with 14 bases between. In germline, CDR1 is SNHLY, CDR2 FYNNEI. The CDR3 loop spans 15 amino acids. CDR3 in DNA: TGTGCCAGCAGTGAAACGGCTAGCAGTATCTACGAGCAGTACTTC. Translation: CASSETASSIYEQYF.

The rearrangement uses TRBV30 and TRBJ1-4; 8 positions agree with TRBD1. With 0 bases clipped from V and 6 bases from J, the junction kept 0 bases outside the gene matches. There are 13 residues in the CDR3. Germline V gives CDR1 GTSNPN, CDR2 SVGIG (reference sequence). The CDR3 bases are TGTGCCTGGAGTGTGGACAGGGATGAAAAACTGTTTTTT. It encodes CAWSVDRDEKLFF.

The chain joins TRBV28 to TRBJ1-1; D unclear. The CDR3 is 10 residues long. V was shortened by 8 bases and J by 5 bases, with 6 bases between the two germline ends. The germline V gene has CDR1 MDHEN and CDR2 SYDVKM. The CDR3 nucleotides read TGTGCCAGCGTGCGGACTGAAGCTTTCTTT. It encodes CASVRTEAFF.

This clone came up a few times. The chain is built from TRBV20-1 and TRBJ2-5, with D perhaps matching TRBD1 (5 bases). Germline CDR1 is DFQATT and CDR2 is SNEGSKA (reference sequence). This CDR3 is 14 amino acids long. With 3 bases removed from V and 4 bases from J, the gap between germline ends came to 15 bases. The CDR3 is CSASIPGIGETQYF. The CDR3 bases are TGCAGTGCTAGTATTCCAGGGATAGGAGAGACCCAGTACTTC.

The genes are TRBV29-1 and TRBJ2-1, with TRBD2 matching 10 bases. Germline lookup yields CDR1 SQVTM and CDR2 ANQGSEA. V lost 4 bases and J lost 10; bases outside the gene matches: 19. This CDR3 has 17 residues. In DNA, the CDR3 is TGCAGCGTTGCGCCAGGGGGGTTTTCTAGCGGGAGAGAGGAGCAGTTCTTC. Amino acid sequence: CSVAPGGFSSGREEQFF.